These 20 T cell receptor beta chains were all obtained from the same sample, sequenced in a study of T cell responses to AZD1222 COVID-19 vaccine. The assay was immunoSEQ multiplex PCR, and TCRdb's table has in-frame clones only and misses some. The sample lists some 120,000 clones; 90% were seen once. The sample here was peripheral blood, taken on day 0 of MenACWY control vaccination. These receptors came from an adult in good health.

The V gene is TRBV9, the J gene TRBJ1-1, with D uncertain. The CDR3 length is 14 residues. The germline V and J ends were trimmed by 4 bases and 1 base, with 11 bases remaining between them. Germline V gene sequence: CDR1 SGDLS, CDR2 YYNGEE. The CDR3 sequence is CASSPRYGNTEAFF. CDR3 sequence (DNA): TGTGCCAGCAGCCCAAGATACGGGAACACTGAAGCTTTCTTT.

J is TRBJ1-2 and V is TRBV5-1, with D hard to call. There are 15 residues in the CDR3. Germline CDR1 and CDR2: SGHRS and YFSETQ. V lost 4 bases and J 8 bases, leaving 21 bases between the germline ends. The CDR3 coding sequence is TGCGCCAGCAGCCCCCTGGGGAGTTCGGGTAGGGGCTACACCTTC. This codes for CASSPLGSSGRGYTF.

The CDR3: CASSLGGGVTEAFF. For the CDR3, the DNA is TGCGCCAGCAGCTTGGGTGGGGGAGTCACTGAAGCTTTCTTT. The chain has TRBV5-1 and TRBJ1-1; tentatively, D is TRBD1 (5 bases). V lost 0 bases and J 4 bases, leaving 10 bases between the germline ends. This CDR3 is 14 amino acids long. Germline V lookup: CDR1 SGHRS, CDR2 YFSETQ.

This chain joins TRBV7-6 and TRBJ2-3, with 9 positions matching TRBD1. The germline V gene has CDR1 SGHVS and CDR2 FNYEAQ. CDR3 length: 16 residues. Trimming at V came to 5 bases and at J to 2 bases, leaving 8 bases not matched to a gene. The CDR3 bases are TGTGCCAGCAGCGTGACAGGGGGTGGATTCACAGATACGCAGTATTTT. This codes for CASSVTGGGFTDTQYF.

The sample holds one count of this clone. The chain joins TRBV18 to TRBJ2-7; the D gene is possibly TRBD1 (6 bases). This CDR3 has 14 amino acids. The germline gives CDR1 KGHSH, CDR2 LQKENI. The ends were cut back, 4 bases at V and 7 bases at J, with 17 bases in the middle. CDR3 DNA: TGTGCCAGCTCACATAATACAGGGTTGGGAGAGCAGTACTTC. Residues: CASSHNTGLGEQYF.

The gene calls are TRBV6-5 and TRBJ1-3; D is undetermined. Germline loops: CDR1 MNHEY, CDR2 SVGAGI. The CDR3 covers 15 residues. V lost 5 bases, J lost 0 bases, and 11 bases lay in between. Here the CDR3 reads CASSNDRYSGNTIYF. The CDR3 DNA follows: TGTGCCAGCAGTAATGACCGCTACTCTGGAAACACCATATATTTT.

The V and J genes are TRBV28 and TRBJ1-1; D gene uncertain. The CDR3 is 12 amino acids. The germline V and J ends were trimmed by 3 bases and 7 bases, with 9 bases remaining between them. Germline CDR1 is MDHEN and CDR2 is SYDVKM. CDR3 loop: CASSLNKVEAFF. In DNA, the CDR3 is TGTGCCAGCAGTTTGAACAAGGTTGAAGCTTTCTTT.

This sequence joins TRBV9 and TRBJ2-6; TRBD1 might be the D (6 bases). This CDR3 contains 16 residues. Germline values: CDR1 SGDLS, CDR2 YYNGEE. V gave up 1 base and J gave up 2 bases, with 10 bases separating them. CDR3 residues: CASSVITGTGANVLTF. The CDR3 region has the DNA TGTGCCAGCAGCGTAATTACAGGGACTGGGGCCAACGTCCTGACTTTC. The full variable domain, completed using reference TRBV9 and TRBJ2-6, is DSGVTQTPKHLITATGQRVTLRCSPRSGDLSVYWYQQSLDQGLQFLIQYYNGEERAKGNILERFSAQQFPDLHSELNLSSLELGDSALYFCASSVITGTGANVLTFGAGSRLTVL.

This chain connects TRBV5-1 to TRBJ2-2, with unresolved D. The germline V and J ends were trimmed by 0 bases and 1 base, with 4 bases remaining between them. Germline CDR1 is SGHRS and CDR2 is YFSETQ. This CDR3 comprises 14 residues. For the CDR3, the DNA is TGCGCCAGCAGCTTGGACCTGAACACCGGGGAGCTGTTTTTT. This encodes CASSLDLNTGELFF.

The rearrangement uses TRBV7-2 and TRBJ2-7, with D tentatively TRBD2 (5 bases). The CDR3 is 14 amino acids. Trimming took 5 bases from V and 0 from J, leaving 11 bases between them. Germline CDR1 reads SGHTA; CDR2 reads FQGNSA. Here the CDR3 DNA reads TGTGCCAGCAGCCTGGACTTTAGCTCCTACGAGCAGTACTTC. Protein sequence: CASSLDFSSYEQYF.

This chain joins TRBV5-5 and TRBJ2-7, with D perhaps assigned TRBD1 or TRBD2 (5 bases each). Per germline, CDR1 SGHKS and CDR2 YYEKEE (reference sequence). Trimming removed 0 bases from V and 4 bases from J, with 11 bases in between. The CDR3 spans 14 residues. Here the CDR3 DNA reads TGTGCCAGCAGCTTGGCTGGGGGACCATACGAGCAGTACTTC. Encoded protein: CASSLAGGPYEQYF.

This chain links TRBV7-9 with TRBJ2-1, with unresolved D. Germline CDR1 reads SEHNR; CDR2 reads FQNEAQ (reference sequence). Trimming removed 5 bases from V and 3 bases from J, with 5 bases in between. The CDR3 consists of 12 residues. The CDR3 here is CASSPDYNEQFF. For the CDR3, the DNA is TGTGCCAGCAGCCCGGACTACAATGAGCAGTTCTTC.

The CDR3: CAISEPGSNYEQYF. The CDR3 nucleotides read TGTGCCATCAGTGAACCGGGAAGTAACTACGAGCAGTACTTC. The chain has TRBV10-3 and TRBJ2-7; TRBD2 is a possible D gene (5 bases). The CDR3 contains 14 residues. Trimming shortened V by 3 bases and J by 3 bases, and 12 bases separated the two germline ends. CDR1 and CDR2 from the germline V gene are ENHRY and SYGVKD.

The chain couples TRBV30 to TRBJ2-2; the D call may be TRBD1 or TRBD2 (5 bases each). V lost 4 bases, J lost 7 bases, and 19 bases lay in between. The CDR3 is 15 residues long. CDR1 and CDR2 (germline): GTSNPN, SVGIG (reference sequence). The CDR3 bases are TGTGCCTGGACCCCTGTTATTCAGGGACGCGGGGAGCTGTTTTTT. This gives the protein CAWTPVIQGRGELFF.

This CDR3 is CASSRTGVGGKLFF. The CDR3 DNA sequence: TGTGCCAGCAGCCGAACGGGGGTAGGAGGAAAACTGTTTTTT. This chain joins TRBV11-2 and TRBJ1-4; D might be TRBD1 (5 bases). The V end lost 5 bases, the J end lost 10 bases, and 17 bases lay between the germline ends. Germline-derived CDR1 and CDR2 are SGHAT and FQNNGV. The CDR3 sequence is 14 residues long.

This clone has just one count. The V gene is TRBV6-5, the J gene TRBJ1-1; D unresolved. V was trimmed by 6 bases and J by 4 bases, leaving 15 bases between them. The CDR3 runs 14 residues. Germline CDR1 is MNHEY and CDR2 is SVGAGI. The CDR3 spells CASRDTFGGTEAFF. The DNA of the CDR3 is TGTGCCAGCAGGGATACGTTCGGCGGCACTGAAGCTTTCTTT.

This clone was detected a few times. This chain links TRBV6-4 with TRBJ2-2, with 7 nucleotides matching TRBD2. In germline, CDR1 is MRHNA, CDR2 SNTAGT. This CDR3 spans 17 amino acids. V trimming: 0 bases; J trimming: 6 bases; junction bases outside the gene matches: 10. CDR3 nucleotide sequence: TGTGCCAGCAGTGACTCCGTCGGCGGGAGTGCCGCCGGGGAGCTGTTTTTT. Protein product: CASSDSVGGSAAGELFF.

The rearrangement links TRBV7-6 to TRBJ2-5, with TRBD1 matching over 9 bases. Germline CDR1 and CDR2: SGHVS and FNYEAQ. V was clipped by 1 base and J by 4 bases; unmatched bases: 10. The CDR3 runs 17 residues. The CDR3 sequence: CASSLEGTGTGLETQYF. CDR3 sequence (DNA): TGTGCCAGCAGCTTAGAGGGGACCGGGACAGGGTTAGAGACCCAGTACTTC.

The rearrangement joins TRBV27 to TRBJ2-2; D not resolved. Trimming took 3 bases from V and 1 from J, leaving 3 bases between them. Germline CDR1 and CDR2: MNHEY and SMNVEV (reference sequence). This CDR3 region has 13 residues. CDR3 amino acids: CASSFRNTGELFF. The CDR3 DNA reads TGTGCCAGCAGTTTCAGGAACACCGGGGAGCTGTTTTTT.

This chain connects TRBV6-4 to TRBJ2-1; TRBD2 matches at 13 bases. The germline CDR1 and CDR2 sequences are MRHNA and SNTAGT. After removal of 0 bases from V and 7 bases from J, the junction contained 3 bases not matched to a gene. CDR3 length: 16 amino acids. CDR3 nucleotides: TGTGCCAGCAGTGACTCACTAGCGGGAGGGTTGAATGAGCAGTTCTTC. Amino acids: CASSDSLAGGLNEQFF.